This TCR beta chain was recorded in a study of response to subunit inactivated influenza vaccine. Study observations and caveats: It was the authors' suggestion that each seasonal influenza vaccination recruits few new T cells.

TCRdb re-derived calls from the RT-PCR reads in MiXCR, one entry per CDR3 protein. In the table there are 490,000 or so distinct CDR3 sequences, 6.5% to 8% of which are singletons. Germline-derived CDR1 and CDR2 are SGHDN and FVKESK. This CDR3 is 15 amino acids long. Trimming removed 5 bases from V and 5 bases from J, with 18 bases in between. In regard to this clonotype: Its antigen is unknown.

This sequence was found in a man between 50 and 69 years old who received an inactivated influenza vaccine. This rearrangement joins TRBV14 to TRBJ2-5; the D gene is possibly TRBD1 (6 bases). Source: PBMCs from blood, taken roughly 24 months after vaccination. CDR3 protein: CASSWTADRWETQYF. In DNA, the CDR3 is TGTGCCAGCAGCTGGACAGCAGATCGGTGGGAGACCCAGTACTTC.